The entry below gives a single T cell receptor (beta chain) sequence along with its context. The antigen remains unidentified. The V gene's germline CDR1 is MGHDK and CDR2 SYGVNS. CDR3 length: 14 amino acids. Trimming removed 6 bases from V and 3 bases from J, with 14 bases in between. It was with 60 Vbeta and 13 Jbeta primers that the PCR ran. This table comes from immunoSEQ multiplex PCR, and its TCRdb copy is limited to in-frame clones, with some not included. The sample includes approximately 110,000 clones, 55% to 75% of them seen just once. This specimen belongs to a study of cytomegalovirus exposure and HLA in healthy donors. The wider study: Just over 80% of several hundred genotyped donors fell in the Caucasian-associated ancestry cluster. Study-wide findings and caveats: Most likely, a cluster of highly shared sequence variants arose as a sequencing artifact. In an earlier analysis, productive rearrangement rates for most beta V segments clustered near 87% or 30%.

Whereas donors were nominally healthy upon sampling, unrecorded immune exposures were probable. The rearrangement uses TRBV25-1 and TRBJ1-2; tentatively, D is TRBD1 (6 bases). The clonotype originates from a woman aged 70 to 79 in good health and CMV-seropositive. Sample: PBMCs. CDR3 sequence: CASRPDTGYYGYTF. In DNA form, the CDR3 reads TGTGCCAGCAGACCCGATACAGGGTACTATGGCTACACCTTC.